This T cell receptor beta chain is drawn from a study of cytomegalovirus exposure and HLA in healthy donors. Findings and caveats of the study: Reported performance of the classifier showed diagnosis of cytomegalovirus status with high specificity and sensitivity. It was around 160 TCR beta chains that were listed as cytomegalovirus-associated.

As concerns this clone: The antigen remains unidentified.

Trimming pared 3 bases from V and 3 bases from J, leaving 8 bases between. The germline V gene encodes CDR1 KGHSH and CDR2 LQKENI. The CDR3 sequence is 13 residues long. Both 60 Vbeta primers and 13 Jbeta primers went into the PCR. Only in-frame clones appear in the TCRdb table, and some are missing; sequencing was by immunoSEQ multiplex PCR. The table shows about 76,000 clones, with under 85% occurring only once. The chain recombines TRBV18 with TRBJ1-1; D is perhaps TRBD1 (5 bases). Input material: PBMCs. This TCR was recovered from a woman in her forties in good health and CMV-seropositive. The CDR3 reads CASSPTRDTEAFF. The CDR3 bases are TGTGCCAGCTCACCGACCAGGGACACTGAAGCTTTCTTT.